The 21 T cell receptor beta chains in this list originate from one sample, sequenced in a study of immune characterization of retroperitoneal liposarcoma. TCRdb ran MiXCR on the PCR reads and lists one entry per CDR3 protein. The sample records some 10,000 distinct CDR3 sequences, about a quarter being singletons. What was sequenced was tumor tissue. The receptors here all came from a female donor with retroperitoneal liposarcoma.

This chain connects TRBV6-4 to TRBJ1-5; D is uncertain. This CDR3 contains 14 residues. Germline V CDR1 and CDR2: MRHNA, SNTAGT. The V and J ends lost 5 bases and 1 base respectively, with 9 bases between them. CDR3 bases: TGTGCCAGCAGTTTACCGTTAAGCAATCAGCCCCAGCATTTT. Translation: CASSLPLSNQPQHF.

This clonotype was detected only a few times. The CDR3 DNA follows: TGTGCCAGCAGCTTCGACAGGGCGTGGGAGCAGTACTTC. Translated: CASSFDRAWEQYF. The gene calls are TRBV5-4 and TRBJ2-5; 7 bases are a match to TRBD1. Losses at the gene ends were 2 bases for V and 11 bases for J; bases not matched to a gene: 9. Germline values: CDR1 SGHNT, CDR2 YYREEE (reference sequence). The CDR3 length is 13 residues.

In its sample, this clonotype was seen once. The J gene is TRBJ1-2, the V gene TRBV6-2 or TRBV6-3; D possibly corresponds to TRBD1 (5 bases). The CDR3 loop spans 14 amino acids. Germline values: CDR1 MNHEY, CDR2 SVGEGT. V was cut by 4 bases and J by 4 bases, with 13 bases left in between. The CDR3 reads CASSSLRDLYGYTF. In DNA form, the CDR3 reads TGTGCCAGCAGTTCCCTTCGGGACCTCTATGGCTACACCTTC.

V usage is TRBV6-6 and J usage is TRBJ2-3; no firm D call. There are 14 residues in the CDR3. CDR1 MNHNY and CDR2 SVGAGI come from the germline V gene (reference sequence). Trimming took off 2 bases at V and 5 bases at J, with 11 bases between the two ends. In DNA, the CDR3 is TGTGCCAGCAGTTACGATCGTGGTGGAGATACGCAGTATTTT. Protein: CASSYDRGGDTQYF.

The chain links TRBV24-1 to TRBJ2-3; 8 bases line up with TRBD2. The V and J ends lost 7 bases and 2 bases, in that order; junction bases with no gene match: 10. The CDR3 extends over 16 amino acids. Germline V gene sequence: CDR1 KGHDR, CDR2 SFDVKD. The CDR3 DNA sequence: TGTGCCACCAGCGAGACCGGGACTAGGGCCACAGATACGCAGTATTTT. Residues: CATSETGTRATDTQYF.

This clonotype is labeled as medium-sized (0.01 to 0.1%). The chain uses TRBV7-2 and TRBJ2-3; 12 nucleotides align to TRBD2. Germline V gives CDR1 SGHTA, CDR2 FQGNSA. Unmatched junction bases numbered 4, after V lost 4 bases and J lost 2 bases. CDR3 length: 16 residues. The CDR3 spells CASSSGLAGTTDTQYF. The CDR3, as DNA: TGTGCCAGCAGCTCAGGACTAGCGGGAACCACAGATACGCAGTATTTT.

This clonotype was counted at least ten times. This rearrangement joins TRBV27 to TRBJ2-7; weak D call: TRBD2 (5 bases). Trimming pared 5 bases from V and 2 bases from J, leaving 10 bases between. Germline CDR1 MNHEY, CDR2 SMNVEV (reference sequence). The CDR3 has 13 residues. Here the CDR3 reads CASSLTGTYEQYF. CDR3 bases: TGTGCCAGCAGTCTAACGGGGACCTACGAGCAGTACTTC.

This clonotype is classed as large. V usage is TRBV12-3 or TRBV12-4 and J usage is TRBJ2-3; 10 bases fit TRBD2. The V segment lost 7 bases and the J segment 4 bases; nucleotides outside the gene matches: 5. The CDR3 extends over 14 amino acids. The CDR3, as DNA: TGTGCCAGCAAGGCTAGCGGGAGCGCAGATACGCAGTATTTT. Residues: CASKASGSADTQYF.

The chain carries TRBV7-6 and TRBJ2-1; D possibly corresponds to TRBD1 (6 bases). The J call is uncertain, as TRBJ2-5 better fits the DNA end. Germline-derived CDR1 and CDR2 are SGHVS and FNYEAQ. The CDR3 covers 15 residues. The CDR3 region is CASSLARQGRETQYF. Here the CDR3 DNA reads TGTGCCAGCAGCTTAGCGAGGCAGGGGCGGGAGACCCAGTACTTC.

J is TRBJ2-3 and V is TRBV4-1; 9 bases are a match to TRBD2. The CDR3 covers 16 residues. Germline-derived CDR1 and CDR2 are MGHRA and YSYEKL. The trim removed 5 bases at V and 0 bases at J, leaving 6 bases unmatched. CDR3 bases: TGCGCCAGCAGCACCCGACTAGCGGCTAGCACAGATACGCAGTATTTT. Translation: CASSTRLAASTDTQYF.

CDR3 region: CASSGPPGTPTLNEQFF. The CDR3 DNA reads TGTGCCAGCAGCGGACCTCCAGGGACCCCAACCCTCAATGAGCAGTTCTTC. The genes are TRBV9 and TRBJ2-1, with D perhaps given as TRBD1 or TRBD2 (5 bases each). Trimming pared 3 bases from V and 6 bases from J, leaving 22 bases between. Germline values: CDR1 SGDLS, CDR2 YYNGEE. CDR3 length: 17 residues.

By sample fraction, this clonotype is medium-sized (0.01 to 0.1%). V is TRBV6-1 and J is TRBJ2-1; D gene unclear. The CDR3 runs to 14 residues. Germline values: CDR1 MNHNS, CDR2 SASEGT. Trimming took 5 bases from V and 2 from J, leaving 10 bases between them. The CDR3 protein is CASSPSSTYNEQFF. In DNA form, the CDR3 reads TGTGCCAGCAGTCCCTCGTCAACCTACAATGAGCAGTTCTTC.

The chain links TRBV6-1 to TRBJ2-6; no clear D. The CDR3 runs 8 residues. Trimming took 4 bases from V and 18 from J, leaving 4 bases between them. CDR1 is MNHNS, CDR2 SASEGT, per germline. The CDR3 region has the DNA TGTGCCAGCAGTGGAGGGACTTTC. It is translated as CASSGGTF.

The chain is built from TRBV11-2 and TRBJ2-1; 9 bases fit TRBD2. Germline-derived CDR1 and CDR2 are SGHAT and FQNNGV. The CDR3 consists of 15 residues. V shed 6 bases, J shed 10 bases, and the junction held 13 bases outside the gene matches. CDR3 coding DNA: TGTGCCAGCAGTTGGACTAGCGCGAGCTCCTACGAGCAGTTCTTC. The encoded protein is CASSWTSASSYEQFF.

Many counts were recorded for this clonotype. This chain uses TRBV6-1 with TRBJ2-1; D is uncertain. Germline V gene lookup returns CDR1 MNHNS and CDR2 SASEGT. CDR3 length: 13 amino acids. V was cut by 3 bases and J by 10 bases, with 13 bases left in between. CDR3 sequence (DNA): TGTGCCAGCAGTGAGGGTCAGACCTACGAGCAGTTCTTC. Its protein product is CASSEGQTYEQFF.

This clonotype was picked up a small number of times. The genes are TRBV6-1 and TRBJ2-3; TRBD1 might be the D (6 bases). CDR3 length: 17 amino acids. Germline-derived CDR1 and CDR2 are MNHNS and SASEGT. V gave up 5 bases and J gave up 0 bases, with 18 bases separating them. CDR3 in DNA: TGTGCCAGCAGTCCCTCTCCGGACAGACCTAGCACAGATACGCAGTATTTT. Encoded protein: CASSPSPDRPSTDTQYF.

This clonotype was observed a handful of times. The chain is built from TRBV6-1 and TRBJ1-2; no reliable D call. Germline CDR1 reads MNHNS; CDR2 reads SASEGT. V lost 7 bases to trimming and J lost 6 bases, with 18 bases between them. The CDR3 runs 14 residues. This chain's CDR3 is CASTRAGLGDGYTF. In DNA, the CDR3 is TGTGCCAGCACCCGGGCGGGCCTCGGCGATGGCTACACCTTC.

The rearrangement joins TRBV6-6 to TRBJ2-1; D might be TRBD1 (6 bases). Trimming stripped 2 bases from V and 7 bases from J, with 6 bases between. CDR1 and CDR2 from the germline V gene are MNHNY and SVGAGI (reference sequence). This CDR3 spans 12 amino acids. CDR3 in amino acids: CASSYQGNEQFF. The CDR3 DNA sequence: TGTGCCAGCAGTTACCAGGGGAATGAGCAGTTCTTC.

The chain couples TRBV4-1 to TRBJ2-5, with 9 bases matching TRBD2. With V trimmed by 0 bases and J by 11 bases, 16 bases remained unmatched. The CDR3 has 17 amino acids. Germline-derived CDR1 and CDR2 are MGHRA and YSYEKL. CDR3 in amino acids: CASSQDPRLAVYNEQYF. CDR3 nucleotide sequence: TGCGCCAGCAGCCAAGACCCCCGACTAGCGGTCTACAATGAGCAGTACTTC.

By share, this clonotype counts as medium-sized. The chain couples TRBV12-3 or TRBV12-4 to TRBJ2-7; D call uncertain. This CDR3 has 14 amino acids. Trimming left V 3 bases short and J 0 bases short, with 9 bases between. The CDR3 bases are TGTGCCAGCAGTTTTGGCGGAGTCTCCTACGAGCAGTACTTC. Amino acid sequence: CASSFGGVSYEQYF.

The genes are TRBV7-2 and TRBJ1-5; D is unclear. The ends were cut back, 0 bases at V and 1 base at J, with 7 bases in the middle. Germline V gives CDR1 SGHTA, CDR2 FQGNSA. The CDR3 is 15 amino acids. CDR3 residues: CASSLAPGSNQPQHF. The CDR3 DNA sequence: TGTGCCAGCAGCTTAGCTCCGGGGAGCAATCAGCCCCAGCATTTT.